This TCR beta chain was captured in a study of CD8+ T cells in alopecia areata. On the study more broadly: Treated patients were given oral tofacitinib, which was dosed at 5 to 10 mg twice daily.

Reverse transcription of extracted RNA yielded cDNA, which provided the sequencing template. Some clones are missing from TCRdb's copy, which holds only in-frame ones; the method was immunoSEQ multiplex PCR. The sample consists of roughly 76,000 clones, roughly 30% of them appearing once. The CDR3 is 11 amino acids. Germline CDR1 reads LNHDA; CDR2 reads SQIVND (reference sequence). V was shortened by 9 bases and J by 7 bases, with 12 bases between the two germline ends. The sample's treatment: oral pan-JAK inhibitor, 5-10 mg twice daily. The rearrangement joins TRBV19 to TRBJ1-1; D is ambiguous. The sequence came from a human donor with alopecia areata. The input for sequencing was CD8+ T cells sorted from blood, taken at week 4, from a patient treated with tofacitinib. The DNA for the CDR3 is TGTGCCAGCGCGACCCCCGATGAAGCTTTCTTT. This sequence encodes CASATPDEAFF.